This T cell receptor beta chain was obtained from a study of blood T cells in healthy people across ages. The CDR3 extends over 17 amino acids. Looked up from germline, CDR1 is MNHEY and CDR2 is SMNVEV (reference sequence). With 3 bases clipped from V and 5 bases from J, the junction kept 11 bases outside the gene matches. Only one count was recorded for this clonotype. A second roughly 6 to 11 cycle PCR used barcoded and J-beta primers. A tag from a template-switch adaptor with 12 random nucleotides marked each cDNA molecule. MiXCR, applied by TCRdb to the 5' RACE reads, yields one record per CDR3 protein. The sample consists of 1.5 million to 2 million distinct CDR3 sequences, about 35% of them appearing once.

V and J are TRBV27 and TRBJ2-3; 10 positions match TRBD2. Sequencing input: blood. The receptor's source is a woman aged 25 to 39 in good health. CDR3 amino acids: CASSFPRLAGVVDTQYF. CDR3 nucleotides: TGTGCCAGCAGTTTCCCTCGCCTAGCGGGGGTTGTAGATACGCAGTATTTT.